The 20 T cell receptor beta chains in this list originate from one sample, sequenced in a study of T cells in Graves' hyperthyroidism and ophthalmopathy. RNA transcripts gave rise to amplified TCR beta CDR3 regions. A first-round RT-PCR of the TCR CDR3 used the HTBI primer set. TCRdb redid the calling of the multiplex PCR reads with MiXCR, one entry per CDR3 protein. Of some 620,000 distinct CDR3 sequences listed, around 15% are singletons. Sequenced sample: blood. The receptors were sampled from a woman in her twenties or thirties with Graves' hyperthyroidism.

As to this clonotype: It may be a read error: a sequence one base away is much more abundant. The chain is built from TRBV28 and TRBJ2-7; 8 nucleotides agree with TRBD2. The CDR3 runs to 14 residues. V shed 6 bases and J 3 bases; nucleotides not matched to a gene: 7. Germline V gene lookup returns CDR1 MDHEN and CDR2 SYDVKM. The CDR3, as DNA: TGTGCCAGCAGGAACGAGGGACTAGTCTACGAGCAGTACTTC. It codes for CASRNEGLVYEQYF.

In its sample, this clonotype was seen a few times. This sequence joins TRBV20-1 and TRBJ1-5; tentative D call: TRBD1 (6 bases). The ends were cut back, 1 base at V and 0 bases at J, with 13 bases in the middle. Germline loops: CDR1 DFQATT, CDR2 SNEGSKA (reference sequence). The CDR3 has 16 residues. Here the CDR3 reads CSARAWTVDSNQPQHF. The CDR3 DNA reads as TGCAGTGCTAGAGCCTGGACAGTCGATAGCAATCAGCCCCAGCATTTT.

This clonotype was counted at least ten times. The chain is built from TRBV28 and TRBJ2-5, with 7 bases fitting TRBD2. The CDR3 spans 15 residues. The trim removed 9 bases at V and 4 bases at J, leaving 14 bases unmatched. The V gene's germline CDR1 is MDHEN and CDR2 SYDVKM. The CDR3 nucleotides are TGTGCCAGTACTCCGGCGGGAGTGGAGGGAGAGACCCAGTACTTC. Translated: CASTPAGVEGETQYF. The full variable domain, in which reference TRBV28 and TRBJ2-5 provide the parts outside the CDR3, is DVKVTQSSRYLVKRTGEKVFLECVQDMDHENMFWYRQDPGLGLRLIYFSYDVKMKEKGDIPEGYSVSREKKERFSLILESASTNQTSMYLCASTPAGVEGETQYFGPGTRLLVL.

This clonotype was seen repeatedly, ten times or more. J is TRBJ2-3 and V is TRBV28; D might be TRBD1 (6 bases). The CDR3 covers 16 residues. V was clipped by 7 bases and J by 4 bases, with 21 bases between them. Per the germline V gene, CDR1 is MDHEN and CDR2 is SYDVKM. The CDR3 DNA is TGTGCCAGCACTACAAGCCAGGGGAAGGGGGCAGATACGCAGTATTTT. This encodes CASTTSQGKGADTQYF.

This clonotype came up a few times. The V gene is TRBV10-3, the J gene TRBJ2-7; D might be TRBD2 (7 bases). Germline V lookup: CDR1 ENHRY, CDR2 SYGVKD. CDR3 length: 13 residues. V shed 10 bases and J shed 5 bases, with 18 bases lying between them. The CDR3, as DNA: TGTGCCACCGCGGGGGCAGGGGAGGACGAGCAGTACTTC. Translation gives CATAGAGEDEQYF.

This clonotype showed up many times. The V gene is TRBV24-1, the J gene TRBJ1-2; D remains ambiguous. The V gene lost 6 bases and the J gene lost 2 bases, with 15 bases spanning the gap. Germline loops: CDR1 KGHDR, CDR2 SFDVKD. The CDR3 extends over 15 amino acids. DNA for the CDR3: TGTGCCACCAGTAACGCAGGCGAAGCAAACTATGGCTACACCTTC. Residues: CATSNAGEANYGYTF.

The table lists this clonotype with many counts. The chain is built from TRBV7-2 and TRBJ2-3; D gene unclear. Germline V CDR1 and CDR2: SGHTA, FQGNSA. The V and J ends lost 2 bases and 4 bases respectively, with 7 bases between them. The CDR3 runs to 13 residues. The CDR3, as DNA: TGTGCCAGCAGCTTATCGAGCTCAGATACGCAGTATTTT. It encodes CASSLSSSDTQYF.

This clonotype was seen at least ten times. The CDR3 sequence is CASSGPRFEAFF. The CDR3 bases are TGTGCCAGCAGCGGCCCCCGGTTTGAAGCTTTCTTT. The chain employs TRBV7-8 and TRBJ1-1; the D is unclear. The CDR3 extends over 12 amino acids. Germline loops: CDR1 SGHVS, CDR2 FQNEAQ. Trimming cost V 5 bases and J 7 bases, with 11 bases left between them.

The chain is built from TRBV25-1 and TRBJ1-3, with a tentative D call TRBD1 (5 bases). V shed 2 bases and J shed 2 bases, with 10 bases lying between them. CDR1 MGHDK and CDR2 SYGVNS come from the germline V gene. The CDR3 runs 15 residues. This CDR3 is CASSEDGRAGNTIYF. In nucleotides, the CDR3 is TGTGCCAGCAGTGAAGATGGCAGGGCTGGAAACACCATATATTTT.

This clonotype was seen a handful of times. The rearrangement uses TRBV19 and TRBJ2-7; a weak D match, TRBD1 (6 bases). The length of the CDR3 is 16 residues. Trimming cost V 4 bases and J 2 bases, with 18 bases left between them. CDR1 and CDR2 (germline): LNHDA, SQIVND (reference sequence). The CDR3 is CASSTLTGFSTYEQYF. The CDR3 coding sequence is TGTGCCAGTAGTACCTTAACAGGGTTTTCCACCTACGAGCAGTACTTC.

CDR3 protein: CASSVQGRSPLHF. CDR3 sequence (DNA): TGTGCCAGCAGCGTACAGGGGAGATCACCCCTCCACTTT. The chain carries TRBV9 and TRBJ1-6; D may be TRBD1 (6 bases). Germline CDR1 and CDR2: SGDLS and YYNGEE. The CDR3 contains 13 residues. V was pared by 1 base and J by 10 bases, with 9 bases between.

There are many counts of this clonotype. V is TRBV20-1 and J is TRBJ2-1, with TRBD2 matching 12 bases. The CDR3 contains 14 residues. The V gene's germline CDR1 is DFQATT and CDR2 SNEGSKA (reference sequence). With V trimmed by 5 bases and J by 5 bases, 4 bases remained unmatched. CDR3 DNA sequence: TGCAGTGCTTTCGGACTAGCGGGAAACAATGAGCAGTTCTTC. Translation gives CSAFGLAGNNEQFF.

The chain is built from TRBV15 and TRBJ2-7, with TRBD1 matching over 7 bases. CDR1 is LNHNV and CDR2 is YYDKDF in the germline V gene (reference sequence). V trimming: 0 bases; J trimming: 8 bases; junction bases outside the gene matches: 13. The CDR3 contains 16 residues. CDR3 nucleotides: TGTGCCACCAGCAGAGAGTCAATGGAGACAGGGTCTAAGCAGTACTTC. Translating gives CATSRESMETGSKQYF.

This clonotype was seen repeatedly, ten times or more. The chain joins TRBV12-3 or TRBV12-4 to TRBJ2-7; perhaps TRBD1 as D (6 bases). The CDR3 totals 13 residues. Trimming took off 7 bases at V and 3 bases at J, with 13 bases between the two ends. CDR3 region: CASTHWTDYEQYF. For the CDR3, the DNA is TGTGCCAGCACCCACTGGACAGACTACGAGCAGTACTTC.

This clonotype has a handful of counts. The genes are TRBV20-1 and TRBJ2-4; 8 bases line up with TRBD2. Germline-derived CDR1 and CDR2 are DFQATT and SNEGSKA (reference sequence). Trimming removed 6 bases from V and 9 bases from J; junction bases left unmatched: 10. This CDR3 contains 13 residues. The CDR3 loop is CSATQTGGSIQYF. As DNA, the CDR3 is TGCAGTGCCACGCAGACGGGAGGGAGCATTCAGTACTTC.

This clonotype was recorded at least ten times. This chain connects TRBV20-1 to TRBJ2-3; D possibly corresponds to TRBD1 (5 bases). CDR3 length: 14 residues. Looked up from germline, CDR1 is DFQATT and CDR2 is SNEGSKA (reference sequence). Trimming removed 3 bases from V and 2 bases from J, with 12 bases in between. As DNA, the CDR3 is TGCAGTGCTAGTAGGGGCGGAAACACAGATACGCAGTATTTT. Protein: CSASRGGNTDTQYF.

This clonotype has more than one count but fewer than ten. This CDR3 is CASSSKRAAYSNTGELFF. The CDR3 region has the DNA TGTGCCAGCAGCTCAAAAAGGGCCGCTTACTCGAACACCGGGGAGCTGTTTTTT. V is TRBV7-8 and J is TRBJ2-2; D is unresolved. Trimming cost V 4 bases and J 0 bases, with 18 bases left between them. CDR3 size: 18 residues. Germline V gene sequence: CDR1 SGHVS, CDR2 FQNEAQ.

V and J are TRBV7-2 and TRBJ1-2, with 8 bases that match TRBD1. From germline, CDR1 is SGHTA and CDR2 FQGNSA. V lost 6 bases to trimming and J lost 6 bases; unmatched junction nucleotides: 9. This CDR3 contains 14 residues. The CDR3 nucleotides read TGTGCCAGCAGGATGACAGGGGTTCCTCATGGCTACACCTTC. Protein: CASRMTGVPHGYTF.

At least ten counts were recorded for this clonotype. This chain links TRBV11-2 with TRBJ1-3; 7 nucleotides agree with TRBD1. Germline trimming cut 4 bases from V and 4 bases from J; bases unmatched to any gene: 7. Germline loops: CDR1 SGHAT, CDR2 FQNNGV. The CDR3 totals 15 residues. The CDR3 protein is CASSSPQGRGNTIYF. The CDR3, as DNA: TGTGCCAGCAGCTCACCACAGGGGCGCGGAAACACCATATATTTT. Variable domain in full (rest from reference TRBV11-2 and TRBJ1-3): EAGVAQSPRYKIIEKRQSVAFWCNPISGHATLYWYQQILGQGPKLLIQFQNNGVVDDSQLPKDRFSAERLKGVDSTLKIQPAKLEDSAVYLCASSSPQGRGNTIYFGEGSWLTVV.

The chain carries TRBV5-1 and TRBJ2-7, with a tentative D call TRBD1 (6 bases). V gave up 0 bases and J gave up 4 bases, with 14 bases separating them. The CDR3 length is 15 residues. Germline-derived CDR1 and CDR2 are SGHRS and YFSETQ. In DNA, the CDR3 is TGCGCCAGCAGCTTGGATGGCAGGGGAACTTACGAGCAGTACTTC. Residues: CASSLDGRGTYEQYF.